These 21 T cell receptor beta chains originate from one sample sequenced in a study of Graves' ophthalmopathy and Graves' hyperthyroidism. Amplification of TCR beta CDR3 regions used RNA transcripts. First-round RT-PCR relied on HTBI primers, and a second-round multiplex PCR came next. A single record per CDR3 protein comes from TCRdb applying MiXCR to the multiplex PCR reads. Among about 170,000 distinct CDR3 sequences listed, approximately 38% were seen once. Sequenced: peripheral blood. The receptors shown here come from a woman aged 35 to 49 with Graves' ophthalmopathy.

The rearrangement links TRBV15 to TRBJ1-1; D not certain. The CDR3 loop spans 13 amino acids. The V and J ends lost 9 bases and 0 bases respectively, with 11 bases between them. Germline V gene data show CDR1 as LNHNV and CDR2 as YYDKDF (reference sequence). CDR3 coding DNA: TGTGCCACTTTAGACACAATGAACACTGAAGCTTTCTTT. Translated: CATLDTMNTEAFF.

The CDR3 spells CASSLAAGEQYF. The CDR3 coding sequence is TGTGCCAGCAGTTTAGCGGCGGGGGAGCAGTACTTC. The chain links TRBV12-3 or TRBV12-4 to TRBJ2-7; D may be TRBD2 (6 bases). The CDR3 spans 12 residues. Trimming took 0 bases from V and 7 from J, leaving 7 bases between them.

This clonotype occurred many times. This chain links TRBV5-1 with TRBJ1-1; D is uncertain. This CDR3 contains 13 residues. Germline-derived CDR1 and CDR2 are SGHRS and YFSETQ. The V and J ends lost 1 base and 7 bases respectively, with 11 bases between them. The CDR3 sequence is CASSLSEPSEAFF. The CDR3 DNA sequence: TGCGCCAGCAGCTTGTCGGAACCAAGTGAAGCTTTCTTT. Full variable domain (missing parts from reference TRBV5-1 and TRBJ1-1): KAGVTQTPRYLIKTRGQQVTLSCSPISGHRSVSWYQQTPGQGLQFLFEYFSETQRNKGNFPGRFSGRQFSNSRSEMNVSTLELGDSALYLCASSLSEPSEAFFGQGTRLTVV.

At least ten counts were recorded for this clonotype. CDR3 sequence reads: CASSQQGGNTEAFF. Here the CDR3 DNA reads TGTGCCAGCTCACAACAGGGCGGTAACACTGAAGCTTTCTTT. This rearrangement joins TRBV18 to TRBJ1-1, with a tentative D call TRBD1 (6 bases). This CDR3 has 14 residues. V was cut by 4 bases and J by 2 bases, with 11 bases left in between. The germline V gene has CDR1 KGHSH and CDR2 LQKENI.

This clonotype was counted at least ten times. The chain carries TRBV25-1 and TRBJ2-5, with a possible D match to TRBD2 (6 bases). V was clipped by 6 bases and J by 5 bases, with 13 bases between them. Germline-derived CDR1 and CDR2 are MGHDK and SYGVNS. The CDR3 has 13 amino acids. CDR3 bases: TGTGCCAGCAGGACTAGTGTTTTGGAGACCCAGTACTTC. Translated, it gives CASRTSVLETQYF.

The genes are TRBV9 and TRBJ2-7, with 9 bases fitting TRBD2. CDR1 and CDR2 from the germline V gene are SGDLS and YYNGEE. The CDR3 is 16 residues long. After removal of 4 bases from V and 2 bases from J, the junction contained 10 bases not matched to a gene. CDR3 DNA sequence: TGTGCCAGCAGCTTAGCGGTGCTAGCGGGACCCTACGAGCAGTACTTC. Protein sequence: CASSLAVLAGPYEQYF.

The chain couples TRBV12-3 or TRBV12-4 to TRBJ1-1; D possibly corresponds to TRBD1 (5 bases). CDR3 length equals 14 residues. The ends were cut back, 6 bases at V and 3 bases at J, with 14 bases in the middle. CDR3 DNA sequence: TGTGCCAGCAGGGGAGAGGGGCCCTACACTGAAGCTTTCTTT. Translated, it gives CASRGEGPYTEAFF.

There are many counts of this clonotype. The rearrangement joins TRBV6-5 to TRBJ2-5, with 9 bases that match TRBD1. Germline assignment: CDR1 MNHEY and CDR2 SVGAGI. This CDR3 contains 15 residues. Trimming at V came to 2 bases and at J to 2 bases, leaving 3 bases not matched to a gene. CDR3 amino acids: CASSYLDRGQETQYF. The CDR3 region has the DNA TGTGCCAGCAGTTACCTAGACAGGGGGCAAGAGACCCAGTACTTC.

In its sample, this clonotype was seen a few times. The V gene is TRBV24-1, the J gene TRBJ1-2; D not certain. The CDR3 is 14 residues long. Trimming took off 1 base at V and 1 base at J, with 6 bases between the two ends. The germline CDR1 and CDR2 sequences are KGHDR and SFDVKD. The CDR3 loop is CATSDFRNNYGYTF. Written as DNA, the CDR3 is TGTGCCACCAGTGATTTTAGGAATAACTATGGCTACACCTTC.

Ten or more counts support this clonotype. The V call is TRBV12-3 or TRBV12-4, the J call TRBJ1-6; D is uncertain. The CDR3 consists of 15 residues. The ends were cut back, 1 base at V and 7 bases at J, with 11 bases in the middle. The DNA of the CDR3 is TGTGCCAGCAGTTTAGATGAGGCCTTAAATTCACCCCTCCACTTT. Translation: CASSLDEALNSPLHF.

The chain is built from TRBV6-5 and TRBJ2-7, with 11 bases fitting TRBD2. The CDR3 has 17 amino acids. Per the germline V gene, CDR1 is MNHEY and CDR2 is SVGAGI. J gave up 1 base and V 2 bases, and 7 bases lay outside the gene matches. CDR3 region: CASSYRMVAGGSYEQYF. In DNA, the CDR3 is TGTGCCAGCAGTTACCGAATGGTAGCGGGAGGGTCCTACGAGCAGTACTTC.

This clonotype was detected many times. The chain joins TRBV7-3 to TRBJ2-5, with D uncertain. V was shortened by 3 bases and J by 3 bases, with 5 bases between the two germline ends. Germline V CDR1 and CDR2: SGHTA, FQGTGA. The CDR3 runs to 12 residues. The CDR3 reads CASSLIEETQYF. As DNA, the CDR3 is TGTGCCAGCAGCTTGATAGAAGAGACCCAGTACTTC.

The chain uses TRBV28 and TRBJ1-5, with D uncertain. This CDR3 spans 12 amino acids. Germline V gene lookup returns CDR1 MDHEN and CDR2 SYDVKM. V gave up 7 bases and J gave up 10 bases, with 14 bases separating them. The CDR3 spells CASNRGNGPQHF. In DNA, the CDR3 is TGTGCCAGCAACCGAGGTAATGGTCCCCAGCATTTT.

There are many counts of this clonotype. This sequence joins TRBV11-2 and TRBJ2-2; TRBD1 matches at 9 bases. This CDR3 region has 16 residues. After removal of 4 bases from V and 4 bases from J, the junction contained 7 bases not matched to a gene. The germline CDR1 and CDR2 sequences are SGHAT and FQNNGV. CDR3 amino acids: CASSYRTGVGTGELFF. The CDR3 DNA sequence: TGTGCCAGCAGCTACCGGACAGGGGTCGGCACCGGGGAGCTGTTTTTT.

This clonotype has at least ten counts. V gene TRBV19 combines with J gene TRBJ2-7; 10 bases align to TRBD1. J lost 0 bases, V lost 5 bases, and 4 bases had no gene match. The CDR3 is 15 residues long. The germline gives CDR1 LNHDA, CDR2 SQIVND (reference sequence). CDR3 sequence: CASSPGQGSSYEQYF. The CDR3 bases are TGTGCCAGTAGTCCGGGACAGGGGTCCTCCTACGAGCAGTACTTC.

This chain links TRBV11-1 with TRBJ2-5, with a possible D match to TRBD1 (6 bases). This CDR3 has 14 residues. The ends were cut back, 5 bases at V and 3 bases at J, with 13 bases in the middle. CDR1 and CDR2 from the germline V gene are SGHAT and FQDESV (reference sequence). CDR3 protein: CASSPADRKETQYF. In DNA form, the CDR3 reads TGTGCCAGCAGCCCCGCGGACAGAAAAGAGACCCAGTACTTC. The variable domain in full, completed from reference TRBV11-1 and TRBJ2-5, reads EAEVAQSPRYKITEKSQAVAFWCDPISGHATLYWYRQILGQGPELLVQFQDESVVDDSQLPKDRFSAERLKGVDSTLKIQPAELGDSAMYLCASSPADRKETQYFGPGTRLLVL.

This clonotype came up many times. This chain links TRBV20-1 with TRBJ2-5; D is perhaps TRBD1 or TRBD2 (5 bases each). Germline CDR1 is DFQATT and CDR2 is SNEGSKA (reference sequence). V was cut by 1 base and J by 2 bases, with 17 bases left in between. The CDR3 has 16 residues. The CDR3 nucleotides read TGCAGTGCTAGAGGGGGTCAGGGACGGACTCAAGAGACCCAGTACTTC. This sequence encodes CSARGGQGRTQETQYF.

A note on this clonotype: Compared with germline, one end of the junction differs, possibly owing to a read error. The genes are TRBV28 and TRBJ2-5; a weak D match, TRBD2 (6 bases). The V gene's germline CDR1 is MDHEN and CDR2 SYDVKM. CDR3 length equals 15 residues. CDR3 nucleotides: TGTGCCACCAGTGATGGGAGGCTAGGGGTGGAGACCCAGTACTTC. This sequence encodes CATSDGRLGVETQYF.

The chain uses TRBV6-5 and TRBJ1-1, with TRBD1 as a possible D gene (6 bases). The V gene's germline CDR1 is MNHEY and CDR2 SVGAGI. This CDR3 region has 12 residues. Between the trimmed V and J ends, which lost 4 bases and 5 bases, there was a span of 8 bases. CDR3 sequence: CASSSRGTEAFF. The DNA for the CDR3 is TGTGCCAGCAGTTCGAGGGGGACTGAAGCTTTCTTT.

The chain carries TRBV12-3 or TRBV12-4 and TRBJ2-5; possibly TRBD1 or TRBD2 for D (5 bases each). V shed 6 bases and J shed 1 base, with 12 bases lying between them. CDR3 length: 14 amino acids. CDR3 protein: CASRPGRRQETQYF. CDR3 coding DNA: TGTGCCAGCAGACCGGGACGCCGCCAAGAGACCCAGTACTTC.

This clonotype occurred a few times. The chain combines TRBV12-3 or TRBV12-4 with TRBJ1-5; D is unclear. V was trimmed by 6 bases and J by 4 bases, leaving 16 bases between them. This CDR3 region has 15 residues. In DNA form, the CDR3 reads TGTGCCAGCAGCTCTGGCGGGAATAGTAATCAGCCCCAGCATTTT. It encodes CASSSGGNSNQPQHF.